The 28 T cell receptor beta chains below were found in one sample sequenced in a study of regulatory T cells in long-lasting Graves disease. Assembly of TCR beta libraries relied on iRepertoire HTBI primers together with Arm-PCR of CDR3 regions. Via MiXCR, TCRdb re-called the multiplex PCR reads, giving one row per CDR3 protein. Found here are approximately 460,000 distinct CDR3 sequences, about 17% of them singletons; the top ten hold over 8.5%. Noted time point: newly diagnosed GD, antithyroid drugs for less than 3 months. Following extraction of RNA from PBMCs, that RNA was used to make the TCR library. Another study also made use of these data, one on T cells in Graves' hyperthyroidism and ophthalmopathy.

The specimen was peripheral blood mononuclear cells (PBMCs), collected at new diagnosis, from a patient treated with antithyroid drugs. The receptors stem from a woman younger than 45 with Graves disease.

This clonotype has at least ten counts. This chain uses TRBV12-3 or TRBV12-4 with TRBJ1-1, with D tentatively TRBD1 (5 bases). The CDR3 runs 14 residues. Trimming pared 8 bases from V and 4 bases from J, leaving 17 bases between. The DNA of the CDR3 is TGTGCCAGCTCCCGGACCCTCGGGGGCACTGAAGCTTTCTTT. Translation: CASSRTLGGTEAFF.

The chain is built from TRBV6-2 or TRBV6-3 and TRBJ2-7; D not certain. This CDR3 contains 12 residues. Trimming left V 6 bases short and J 7 bases short, with 13 bases between. Germline lookup yields CDR1 MNHEY and CDR2 SVGEGT. The CDR3 DNA follows: TGTGCCAGCAGCAGGACCCGGTGGGAGCAGTACTTC. It translates to CASSRTRWEQYF.

Many counts were recorded for this clonotype. The V and J genes are TRBV29-1 and TRBJ2-3; a possible D gene is TRBD2 (6 bases). Germline loops: CDR1 SQVTM, CDR2 ANQGSEA. The V end lost 4 bases, the J end lost 2 bases, and 10 bases lay between the germline ends. The length of the CDR3 is 13 residues. CDR3 sequence reads: CSVGGGITDTQYF. The CDR3 region has the DNA TGCAGCGTTGGGGGAGGAATCACAGATACGCAGTATTTT.

This clonotype was detected ten times or more. The CDR3 DNA is TGTGCCATCAAGGTACAGGATGGATACGAGCAGTACTTC. Protein: CAIKVQDGYEQYF. This rearrangement joins TRBV2 to TRBJ2-7; a possible D gene is TRBD1 (5 bases). The V gene's germline CDR1 is SNHLY and CDR2 FYNNEI. The CDR3 is made up of 13 amino acids. The ends were cut back, 10 bases at V and 4 bases at J, with 17 bases in the middle.

The chain links TRBV28 to TRBJ2-7; perhaps TRBD1 as D (6 bases). V was trimmed by 6 bases and J by 7 bases, leaving 10 bases between them. Per germline, CDR1 MDHEN and CDR2 SYDVKM. There are 11 residues in the CDR3. CDR3 protein: CASRDSLEQYF. In nucleotides, the CDR3 is TGTGCCAGCAGGGACAGCTTGGAGCAGTACTTC.

This CDR3 reads CSGGGTDTQYF. CDR3 nucleotides: TGCAGTGGTGGGGGGACAGATACGCAGTATTTT. The chain combines TRBV20-1 with TRBJ2-3; D possibly corresponds to TRBD2 (6 bases). The CDR3 is 11 residues long. Germline lookup yields CDR1 DFQATT and CDR2 SNEGSKA (reference sequence). Trimming took off 7 bases at V and 3 bases at J, with 8 bases between the two ends.

This clonotype occurred a few times. The chain uses TRBV7-9 and TRBJ2-1; 8 nucleotides match TRBD2. The V and J ends lost 3 bases and 2 bases, in that order; junction bases with no gene match: 3. The germline V gene has CDR1 SEHNR and CDR2 FQNEAQ (reference sequence). The length of the CDR3 is 15 residues. DNA of the CDR3: TGTGCCAGCAGCTTTCATAGCGGGACCTACAATGAGCAGTTCTTC. Translating it yields CASSFHSGTYNEQFF.

Worth noting for this clonotype: It may be a read error: a sequence one base away is much more abundant. The chain has TRBV13 and TRBJ2-1; tentatively, D is TRBD2 (5 bases). V was cut by 11 bases and J by 6 bases, with 11 bases left in between. The length of the CDR3 is 11 residues. Germline CDR1 is PRHDT and CDR2 is FYEKMQ (reference sequence). In DNA, the CDR3 is TGTGCCGGCAACCGGGGCAATGAGCAGTTCTTC. It yields the protein CAGNRGNEQFF. The variable domain in full, with the rest retrieved from reference TRBV13 and TRBJ2-1, is AAGVIQSPRHLIKEKRETATLKCYPIPRHDTVYWYQQGPGQDPQFLISFYEKMQSDKGSIPDRFSAQQFSDYHSELNMSSLELGDSALYFCAGNRGNEQFFGPGTRLTVL.

In this sample, this clonotype turned up many times. The J gene is TRBJ2-4, the V gene TRBV7-2; TRBD2 agrees at 9 bases. Germline CDR1 is SGHTA and CDR2 is FQGNSA. The CDR3 covers 16 residues. The junction had 12 bases not matched to a gene; V was cut back by 0 bases and J by 12 bases. The CDR3: CASSLAGTSLTYDQYF. Here the CDR3 DNA reads TGTGCCAGCAGCTTAGCCGGGACTAGCCTGACCTACGATCAGTACTTC. The full variable domain, with the rest looked up from reference TRBV7-2 and TRBJ2-4, is GAGVSQSPSNKVTEKGKDVELRCDPISGHTALYWYRQSLGQGLEFLIYFQGNSAPDKSGLPSDRFSAERTGGSVSTLTIQRTQQEDSAVYLCASSLAGTSLTYDQYFGAGTRLSVL.

This clonotype has ten or more counts. The chain carries TRBV20-1 and TRBJ2-7; D is ambiguous. The CDR3 length is 15 residues. The V end lost 5 bases, the J end lost 2 bases, and 19 bases lay between the germline ends. The germline V gene encodes CDR1 DFQATT and CDR2 SNEGSKA (reference sequence). The DNA of the CDR3 is TGCAGTGCTCCCAACCCCTCAGGAGCCCCCTACGAGCAGTACTTC. Amino acid sequence: CSAPNPSGAPYEQYF.

This chain connects TRBV6-1 to TRBJ2-2; TRBD2 might be the D (6 bases). Germline V CDR1 and CDR2: MNHNS, SASEGT. The CDR3 totals 17 residues. Trimming shortened V by 4 bases and J by 3 bases, and 18 bases separated the two germline ends. CDR3 residues: CASSALLGRRDTGELFF. CDR3 coding DNA: TGTGCCAGCAGTGCCCTCCTAGGGCGGAGGGACACCGGGGAGCTGTTTTTT.

This clonotype was counted ten times or more. The CDR3 loop is CASSLWDKLAGEAETQYF. The DNA of the CDR3 is TGTGCCAGCAGTTTGTGGGACAAACTAGCGGGAGAGGCGGAGACCCAGTACTTC. The rearrangement joins TRBV27 to TRBJ2-5; 11 bases match TRBD2. Germline V gives CDR1 MNHEY, CDR2 SMNVEV (reference sequence). This CDR3 has 18 residues. After removal of 3 bases from V and 5 bases from J, the junction contained 14 bases not matched to a gene.

On this clonotype: Since a much larger clone is just one base distant, this may be a read error. The rearrangement links TRBV6-1 to TRBJ2-7; tentatively, D is TRBD1 or TRBD2 (7 bases each). Germline CDR1 is MNHNS and CDR2 is SASEGT. The CDR3 sequence is 16 residues long. CDR3 sequence (DNA): TGTGCCAGCGGTGACGGCAGGGGGAGGGCCCTTTACGAGCAGTACTTC. Its translation is CASGDGRGRALYEQYF.

In its sample, this clonotype was seen many times. The chain has TRBV30 and TRBJ1-1; D might be TRBD1 (5 bases). V was pared by 2 bases and J by 4 bases, with 11 bases between. Germline CDR1 is GTSNPN and CDR2 is SVGIG (reference sequence). The CDR3 covers 13 residues. CDR3 bases: TGTGCCTGGAGTACGCAGGGAGGCACTGAAGCTTTCTTT. Translation gives CAWSTQGGTEAFF.

This clonotype was observed many times. The rearrangement uses TRBV18 and TRBJ1-1, with TRBD1 matching 7 bases. V lost 3 bases and J lost 7; bases outside the gene matches: 14. The germline CDR1 and CDR2 sequences are KGHSH and LQKENI. CDR3 size: 16 residues. The CDR3 region is CASSPLDGLGTVEAFF. The CDR3 nucleotides are TGTGCCAGCTCACCTCTCGATGGTCTCGGGACAGTTGAAGCTTTCTTT.

V gene TRBV6-1 combines with J gene TRBJ2-6; tentatively, D is TRBD1 or TRBD2 (5 bases each). Germline CDR1 is MNHNS and CDR2 is SASEGT. CDR3 size: 13 residues. V lost 8 bases and J lost 3, with 8 bases in between. CDR3 region: CASVRGGANVLTF. The CDR3, as DNA: TGTGCCAGCGTGAGGGGTGGGGCCAACGTCCTGACTTTC.

At least ten counts were recorded for this clonotype. The chain has TRBV6-2 or TRBV6-3 and TRBJ2-1; perhaps D is TRBD1 or TRBD2 (5 bases each). Trimming took 4 bases from V and 1 from J, leaving 11 bases between them. The germline CDR1 and CDR2 sequences are MNHEY and SVGEGT. The CDR3 runs 15 residues. In DNA, the CDR3 is TGTGCCAGCAGTTCGACAGCGGAATCCTACAATGAGCAGTTCTTC. Protein: CASSSTAESYNEQFF.

In this sample, this clonotype turned up a few times. The chain joins TRBV13 to TRBJ2-1; the match to TRBD2 covers 9 bases. Trimming removed 3 bases from V and 6 bases from J; junction bases left unmatched: 3. Germline V gene sequence: CDR1 PRHDT, CDR2 FYEKMQ (reference sequence). The CDR3 is 14 amino acids. CDR3 nucleotides: TGTGCCAGCAGCTTCGCGGGAGGGTCCAATGAGCAGTTCTTC. It codes for CASSFAGGSNEQFF.

V is TRBV28 and J is TRBJ1-2; D unresolved. CDR1 MDHEN and CDR2 SYDVKM come from the germline V gene. CDR3 size: 17 residues. V was cut by 2 bases and J by 0 bases, with 16 bases left in between. The CDR3 here is CASSLPKGTASNYGYTF. In nucleotides, the CDR3 is TGTGCCAGCAGTTTACCAAAAGGAACGGCTTCTAACTATGGCTACACCTTC.

This clonotype was seen at least ten times. This chain connects TRBV5-1 to TRBJ2-1; perhaps TRBD2 as D (6 bases). V was trimmed by 7 bases and J by 0 bases, leaving 17 bases between them. The CDR3 sequence is 16 residues long. The V gene's germline CDR1 is SGHRS and CDR2 YFSETQ. CDR3: CASSRGLLSSYNEQFF. The CDR3 nucleotides are TGCGCCAGCTCTCGGGGACTTTTGAGCTCCTACAATGAGCAGTTCTTC.

This clonotype was counted ten times or more. The J gene is TRBJ2-1, the V gene TRBV7-8, with D possibly TRBD2 on 5 matching bases. This CDR3 has 16 residues. Per the germline V gene, CDR1 is SGHVS and CDR2 is FQNEAQ. V lost 0 bases and J lost 1, with 10 bases in between. The CDR3 reads CASSLARATSYNEQFF. The CDR3 DNA sequence: TGTGCCAGCAGCTTAGCGAGGGCTACTTCCTACAATGAGCAGTTCTTC.

This chain joins TRBV28 and TRBJ1-5; 12 positions agree with TRBD1. V shed 5 bases, J shed 2 bases, and the junction held 7 bases outside the gene matches. Germline CDR1 is MDHEN and CDR2 is SYDVKM. The CDR3 length is 17 residues. The DNA for the CDR3 is TGTGCCAGCAGTGCACAGGGACAGGGGGCTGGCAATCAGCCCCAGCATTTT. This codes for CASSAQGQGAGNQPQHF.

The J gene is TRBJ2-7, the V gene TRBV19; 8 bases fit TRBD2. The CDR3 runs 15 residues. From germline, CDR1 is LNHDA and CDR2 SQIVND (reference sequence). Trimming took 1 base from V and 2 from J; bases not matched to a gene: 4. The CDR3 spells CASSIATSGAYEQYF. Here the CDR3 DNA reads TGTGCCAGTAGTATAGCTACTAGCGGTGCCTACGAGCAGTACTTC.

In this sample, this clonotype turned up many times. The CDR3 loop is CASSPPTGQGGTTNEKLFF. The CDR3 bases are TGTGCCAGCAGTCCCCCCACGGGACAGGGGGGTACAACTAATGAAAAACTGTTTTTT. The chain combines TRBV28 with TRBJ1-4, with 11 bases lining up with TRBD1. Germline CDR1 MDHEN, CDR2 SYDVKM. V lost 5 bases to trimming and J lost 0 bases; unmatched junction nucleotides: 11. The CDR3 has 19 residues. Filled out from reference TRBV28 and TRBJ1-4, the complete variable domain reads DVKVTQSSRYLVKRTGEKVFLECVQDMDHENMFWYRQDPGLGLRLIYFSYDVKMKEKGDIPEGYSVSREKKERFSLILESASTNQTSMYLCASSPPTGQGGTTNEKLFFGSGTQLSVL.

This clonotype was detected many times. The rearrangement links TRBV20-1 to TRBJ2-5, with 11 bases that match TRBD2. In germline, CDR1 is DFQATT, CDR2 SNEGSKA (reference sequence). This CDR3 contains 13 residues. The CDR3 DNA follows: TGCAGCGCCACTAGCGGGAGTAAAGAGACCCAGTACTTC. Protein: CSATSGSKETQYF.

This clonotype was counted at least ten times. The CDR3 region has the DNA TGTGCCAGCAGCCCACTGGACCCGGCCTACAATGAGCAGTTCTTC. Translating it yields CASSPLDPAYNEQFF. This chain links TRBV27 with TRBJ2-1; unclear D gene. This CDR3 has 15 residues. V was pared by 6 bases and J by 2 bases, with 14 bases between. Germline V gene lookup returns CDR1 MNHEY and CDR2 SMNVEV (reference sequence).

This clonotype turned up a few times. CDR3 amino acids: CSVSGGDTGELFF. Here the CDR3 DNA reads TGCAGTGTCAGTGGGGGAGACACCGGGGAGCTGTTTTTT. V is TRBV20-1 and J is TRBJ2-2, with D perhaps given as TRBD1 or TRBD2 (5 bases each). The CDR3 runs to 13 residues. V shed 7 bases and J shed 3 bases, with 12 bases lying between them. CDR1 is DFQATT and CDR2 is SNEGSKA in the germline V gene (reference sequence).

At least ten counts were recorded for this clonotype. V gene TRBV27 combines with J gene TRBJ2-5; 8 positions match TRBD1. The V segment lost 5 bases and the J segment 5 bases; nucleotides outside the gene matches: 7. Germline CDR1 is MNHEY and CDR2 is SMNVEV (reference sequence). The CDR3 is 14 amino acids. The CDR3 is CASSPRTGRETQYF. The CDR3 DNA follows: TGTGCCAGCAGTCCGAGGACAGGGCGGGAGACCCAGTACTTC.